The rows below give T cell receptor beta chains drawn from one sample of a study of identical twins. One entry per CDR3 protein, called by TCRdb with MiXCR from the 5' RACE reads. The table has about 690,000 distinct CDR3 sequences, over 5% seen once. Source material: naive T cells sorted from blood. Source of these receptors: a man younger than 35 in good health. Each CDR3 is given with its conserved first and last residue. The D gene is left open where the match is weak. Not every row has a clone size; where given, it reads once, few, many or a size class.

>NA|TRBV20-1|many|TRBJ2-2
TGCAGTGCTAGTCGAACCGGGGAGCTGTTTTTT
CSASRTGELFF
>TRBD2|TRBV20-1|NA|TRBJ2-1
TGCAGTGCTTCCCGACTAGCGGGAGTTTCTGGTGAGCAGTTCTTC
CSASRLAGVSGEQFF
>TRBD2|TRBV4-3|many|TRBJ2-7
TGCGCCAGCAGCCAAGAGGGGGGGGGTCCCGAGCAGTACTTC
CASSQEGGGPEQYF
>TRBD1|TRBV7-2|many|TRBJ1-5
TGTGCCAGCAGCATATACAGGGGTCAGCCCCAGCATTTT
CASSIYRGQPQHF
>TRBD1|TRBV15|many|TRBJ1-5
TGTGCCACCAGCACGGACAGGGGGATCAATCAGCCCCAGCATTTT
CATSTDRGINQPQHF
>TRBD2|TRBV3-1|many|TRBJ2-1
TGTGCCAGCAGCCCTCAACTAGCGGGATACAATGAGCAGTTCTTC
CASSPQLAGYNEQFF
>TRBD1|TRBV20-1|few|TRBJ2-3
TGCAGTGCTAGAGATTCCGTAGGGACAGGGGGAGTCGATACGCAGTATTTT
CSARDSVGTGGVDTQYF
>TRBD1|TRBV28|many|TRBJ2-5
TGTGCCAGCAGTCCCGGACAGGGCGGGGCGGAGACCCAGTACTTC
CASSPGQGGAETQYF
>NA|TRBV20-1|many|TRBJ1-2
TGCAGTGCTAGAGATTTGGGACAAATGACTAACTATGGCTACACCTTC
CSARDLGQMTNYGYTF
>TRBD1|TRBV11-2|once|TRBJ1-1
TGTGCCAGCAGCAGGACAGGGGTACTAAAGAACACTGAAGCTTTCTTT
CASSRTGVLKNTEAFF
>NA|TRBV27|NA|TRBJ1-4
TGTGCCAGCAGTTTATCCGCCTGGGGGGTAGGAGAAAAACTGTTTTTT
CASSLSAWGVGEKLFF
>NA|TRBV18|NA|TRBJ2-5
TGTGCCAGCTCACCAGCGGGCGGGTCCCGCCAAGAGACCCAGTACTTC
CASSPAGGSRQETQYF
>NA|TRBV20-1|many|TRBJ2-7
TGCAGTGCTAGACCTTTAAAAGGACTACCATACGAGCAGTACTTC
CSARPLKGLPYEQYF
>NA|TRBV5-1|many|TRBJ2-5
TGCGCCAGCAGAAGGTTCGGCCAAGAGACCCAGTACTTC
CASRRFGQETQYF
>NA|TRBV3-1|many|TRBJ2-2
TGTGCCAGCAGCCAAAGCGTTTCGTCCTGGCTTCGTACCTCCGGGGAGCTGTTTTTT
CASSQSVSSWLRTSGELFF
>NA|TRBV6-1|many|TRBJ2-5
TGTGCCAGCAGATCGACAGGTCTCTGGACCCAGTACTTC
CASRSTGLWTQYF
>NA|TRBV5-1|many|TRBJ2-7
TGCGCCAGCAGCCTTGACCCAAGTGGGGATGGCTTTCACCAATACGAGCAGTACTTC
CASSLDPSGDGFHQYEQYF
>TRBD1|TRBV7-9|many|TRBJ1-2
TGTGCCAGCAGCCGGGACAGCTTAACTAACTATGGCTACACCTTC
CASSRDSLTNYGYTF
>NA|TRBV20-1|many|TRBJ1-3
TGCAGTGCTAGAGCCCCCGAAAACACCATATATTTT
CSARAPENTIYF
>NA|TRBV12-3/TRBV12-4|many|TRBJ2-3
TGTGCCAGCAGTTTAGGAGTTTTGGATACGCAGTATTTT
CASSLGVLDTQYF
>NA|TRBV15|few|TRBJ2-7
TGTGCCACCAGCAGAGGGGCAGGCTACGAGCAGTACTTC
CATSRGAGYEQYF
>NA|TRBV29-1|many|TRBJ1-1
TGCAGCGTTGTCCGGCAGGCGAACACTGAAGCTTTCTTT
CSVVRQANTEAFF
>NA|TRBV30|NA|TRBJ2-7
TGTGCGTATCGGGACACTGCCTACGAGCAGTACTTC
CAYRDTAYEQYF
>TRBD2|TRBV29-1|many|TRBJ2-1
TGCAGCGTTGATGGGAGCGGGAAAGGGACCTACAATGAGCAGTTCTTC
CSVDGSGKGTYNEQFF
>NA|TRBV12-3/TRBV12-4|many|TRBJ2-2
TGTGCCAGCAGTACGGAACCGACAATGGGCACCGGGGAGCTGTTTTTT
CASSTEPTMGTGELFF
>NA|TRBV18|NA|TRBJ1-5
TGTGCCAGCTCACCAAGTGCCTATAGCAATCAGCCCCAGCATTTT
CASSPSAYSNQPQHF
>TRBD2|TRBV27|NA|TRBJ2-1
TGTGCCAGCAGTTTCGGGATTCCGGGACTAGCTACAGAGAGCTCCTACAATGAGCAGTTCTTC
CASSFGIPGLATESSYNEQFF
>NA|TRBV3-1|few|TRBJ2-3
TGTGCCAGCAGCCAATGGGGCGATACGCAGTATTTT
CASSQWGDTQYF
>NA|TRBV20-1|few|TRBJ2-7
TGCAGTGCTAACCCGGGACGGCGGCTGATCGAGCAGTACTTC
CSANPGRRLIEQYF
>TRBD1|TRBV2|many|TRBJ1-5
TGTGCCAGCAGCAGACAGGGTCGGAGCAATCAGCCCCAGCATTTT
CASSRQGRSNQPQHF
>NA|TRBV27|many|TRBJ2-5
TGTGCCAGCAGTTCGGCCCTAGCGAGAGAGACCCAGTACTTC
CASSSALARETQYF
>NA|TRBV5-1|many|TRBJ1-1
TGCGCCAGCAGCTCGGGTACACCGAACACTGAAGCTTTCTTT
CASSSGTPNTEAFF
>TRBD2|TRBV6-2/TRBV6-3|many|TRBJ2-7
TGTGCCAGCAGTTTTCCGGCAGGAGCGGGAGGGCCTACCTACGAGCAGTACTTC
CASSFPAGAGGPTYEQYF
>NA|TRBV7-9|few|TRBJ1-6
TGTGCCAGCAGTCAGAGCGTCATGGGGTCACCCCTCCACTTT
CASSQSVMGSPLHF
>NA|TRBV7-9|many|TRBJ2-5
TGTGCCAGCAGCTCCTCCAACTTGTACTTC
CASSSSNLYF
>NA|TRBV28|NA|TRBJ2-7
TGTGCCAGCGGCCCGGGGTACGAGCAGTACTTC
CASGPGYEQYF
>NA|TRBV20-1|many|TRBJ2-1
TGCAGTGCTAGAGGAGTGGTAGCCTACAATGAGCAGTTCTTC
CSARGVVAYNEQFF
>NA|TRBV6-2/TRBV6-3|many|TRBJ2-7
TGTGCCAGCAGGAAGTCTTACGAGCAGTACTTC
CASRKSYEQYF
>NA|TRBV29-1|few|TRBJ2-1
TGCAGCGTTGAATCGGGGCAGCAAGAGCAGTTCTTC
CSVESGQQEQFF